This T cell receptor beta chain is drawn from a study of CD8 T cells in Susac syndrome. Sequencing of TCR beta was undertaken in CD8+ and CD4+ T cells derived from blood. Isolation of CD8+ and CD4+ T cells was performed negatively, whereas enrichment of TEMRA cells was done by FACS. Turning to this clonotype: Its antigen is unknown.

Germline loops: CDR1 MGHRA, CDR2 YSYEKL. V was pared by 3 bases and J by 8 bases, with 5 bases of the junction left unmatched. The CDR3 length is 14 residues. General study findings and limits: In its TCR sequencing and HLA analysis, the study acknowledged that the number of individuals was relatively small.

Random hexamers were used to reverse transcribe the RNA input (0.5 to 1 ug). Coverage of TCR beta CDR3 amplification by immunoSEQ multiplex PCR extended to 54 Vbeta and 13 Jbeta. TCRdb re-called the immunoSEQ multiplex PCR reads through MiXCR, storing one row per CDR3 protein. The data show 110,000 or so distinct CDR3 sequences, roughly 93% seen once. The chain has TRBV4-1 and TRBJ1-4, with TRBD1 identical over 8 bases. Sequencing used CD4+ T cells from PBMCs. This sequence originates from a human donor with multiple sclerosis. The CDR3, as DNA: TGCGCCAGCAGCCAGACAGGGGTTAAGGAAAAACTGTTTTTT. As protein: CASSQTGVKEKLFF.